This TCR beta chain was obtained from a study of cytomegalovirus exposure and HLA in healthy donors. Trimming removed 2 bases from V and 2 bases from J, with 15 bases in between. Germline loops: CDR1 SGHRS, CDR2 YFSETQ. The CDR3 consists of 16 residues. A single count supports this clone. PCR involved 60 Vbeta and 13 Jbeta primers. Using immunoSEQ multiplex PCR, the repertoire was profiled, and TCRdb retains in-frame clones only, with some absent. The repertoire includes about 130,000 clones, about 78% of them detected once, and 0.95% to 1.5% sits in the top ten. Sequenced material: PBMCs. The receptor was derived from a female donor in good health and CMV-seronegative. The rearrangement joins TRBV5-1 to TRBJ2-3; possibly TRBD2 for D (7 bases). The CDR3 DNA reads as TGCGCCAGCAGCTTATGGGCGGGGGCCGTCACAGATACGCAGTATTTT. Protein product: CASSLWAGAVTDTQYF.